The 10 T cell receptor beta chains listed next were all sequenced from one sample in a study of identical twins. MiXCR, run by TCRdb on the 5' RACE reads, gives a single entry per CDR3 protein. The profile shows around 1.7 million distinct CDR3 sequences, under 35% of them singletons. Sequenced: cord blood. These receptors were collected from a newborn girl in good health.

The chain employs TRBV6-5 and TRBJ2-1, with 8 bases aligning to TRBD2. This CDR3 region has 18 residues. V lost 0 bases and J lost 0; bases outside the gene matches: 7. In germline, CDR1 is MNHEY, CDR2 SVGAGI. The CDR3 loop reads CASSYSGLAGDSYNEQFF. DNA of the CDR3: TGTGCCAGCAGTTACTCGGGGCTAGCGGGTGACTCCTACAATGAGCAGTTCTTC.

This clonotype was detected only a few times. The V call is TRBV4-1, the J call TRBJ2-1; 10 bases match TRBD2. This CDR3 is built from 15 residues. Germline CDR1 MGHRA, CDR2 YSYEKL. V shed 0 bases and J 7 bases; nucleotides not matched to a gene: 3. This CDR3 is CASSQEAGGANEQFF. The CDR3 DNA sequence: TGCGCCAGCAGCCAAGAAGCGGGAGGGGCGAATGAGCAGTTCTTC.

This clonotype has just a few counts. The chain carries TRBV2 and TRBJ1-1; 8 bases match TRBD1. Germline CDR1 and CDR2: SNHLY and FYNNEI. V was clipped by 5 bases and J by 6 bases; unmatched bases: 8. This CDR3 contains 14 residues. The CDR3 sequence: CASSRQGAFAEAFF. Written as DNA, the CDR3 is TGTGCCAGCAGTAGGCAGGGGGCTTTCGCTGAAGCTTTCTTT.

The table lists this clonotype with a few counts. The J gene is TRBJ2-3, the V gene TRBV20-1; 11 bases are a match to TRBD2. The CDR3 extends over 17 amino acids. In germline, CDR1 is DFQATT, CDR2 SNEGSKA (reference sequence). The junction had 9 bases not matched to a gene; V was cut back by 4 bases and J by 0 bases. The CDR3 sequence: CSATITSGSLSTDTQYF. The CDR3 DNA is TGCAGTGCTACAATTACTAGCGGGAGCCTGAGCACAGATACGCAGTATTTT.

The chain recombines TRBV11-2 with TRBJ2-1; 10 bases are shared with TRBD2. Per the germline V gene, CDR1 is SGHAT and CDR2 is FQNNGV. V lost 6 bases to trimming and J lost 0 bases; unmatched junction nucleotides: 11. This CDR3 is 18 amino acids long. CDR3 bases: TGTGCCAGCAGAAAACTAGCGGGACCACCACCCTCCTACAATGAGCAGTTCTTC. Protein product: CASRKLAGPPPSYNEQFF.

The V gene is TRBV20-1, the J gene TRBJ2-5, with 7 bases aligning to TRBD1. Trimming cost V 4 bases and J 11 bases; bases outside gene matches: 7. The CDR3 extends over 11 amino acids. CDR1 is DFQATT and CDR2 is SNEGSKA in the germline V gene (reference sequence). The CDR3 loop is CSATGQKGQYF. CDR3 sequence (DNA): TGCAGTGCTACGGGACAGAAGGGGCAGTACTTC.

In this sample, this clonotype turned up a few times. The chain has TRBV7-9 and TRBJ2-1; D gene uncertain. The CDR3 totals 16 residues. The germline V gene has CDR1 SEHNR and CDR2 FQNEAQ (reference sequence). V was pared by 2 bases and J by 0 bases, with 11 bases between. This CDR3 reads CASSLYSASSYNEQFF. In nucleotides, the CDR3 is TGTGCCAGCAGCTTATATTCGGCGAGCTCCTACAATGAGCAGTTCTTC.

The rearrangement joins TRBV20-1 to TRBJ2-5, with TRBD2 as a possible D gene (6 bases). Trimming shortened V by 0 bases and J by 2 bases, and 10 bases separated the two germline ends. The CDR3 covers 14 residues. The germline V gene has CDR1 DFQATT and CDR2 SNEGSKA (reference sequence). CDR3 bases: TGCAGTGCTAGAGATTCTCGGGGGCAAGAGACCCAGTACTTC. This translates into CSARDSRGQETQYF.

V usage is TRBV10-3 and J usage is TRBJ2-3; D is ambiguous. Trimming shortened V by 0 bases and J by 5 bases, and 9 bases separated the two germline ends. Germline V gene data show CDR1 as ENHRY and CDR2 as SYGVKD. CDR3 size: 14 residues. Written as DNA, the CDR3 is TGTGCCATCAGTGAGTCTCAGCCCGGAGATACGCAGTATTTT. Protein sequence: CAISESQPGDTQYF.

The rearrangement uses TRBV3-1 and TRBJ1-2; D remains unclear. There are 14 residues in the CDR3. CDR1 and CDR2 (germline): LGHDT, YNNKEL (reference sequence). Trimming cost V 0 bases and J 8 bases, with 13 bases left between them. Here the CDR3 reads CASSQERKGSGYTF. The CDR3 DNA reads as TGTGCCAGCAGCCAAGAGAGGAAGGGCTCAGGCTACACCTTC.